The 32 T cell receptor beta chains below come from one sample, sequenced in a study of blood T cell repertoires in COVID-19. TCRdb's copy holds only in-frame clones and misses some; the assay was immunoSEQ multiplex PCR. Among 120,000 to 150,000 clones listed, under 80% were seen once. The specimen sequenced was peripheral blood. The receptors originated from a man aged 60-69 years with acute or convalescent COVID-19.

The genes are TRBV5-1 and TRBJ2-7, with 9 bases identical to TRBD1. The CDR3 contains 16 residues. V was clipped by 0 bases and J by 5 bases; unmatched bases: 9. Germline V gene data show CDR1 as SGHRS and CDR2 as YFSETQ. The CDR3 DNA reads as TGCGCCAGCAGCTTGGCGAACAGGGGGCGTTTAGACGAGCAGTACTTC. It is translated as CASSLANRGRLDEQYF.

V and J are TRBV19 and TRBJ1-3; D unresolved. Per the germline V gene, CDR1 is LNHDA and CDR2 is SQIVND (reference sequence). The CDR3 length is 17 residues. Trimming removed 3 bases from V and 1 base from J, with 16 bases in between. CDR3 nucleotides: TGTGCCAGTAGTATTGGTTCTGCAGGCCGATCTGGAAACACCATATATTTT. Protein product: CASSIGSAGRSGNTIYF. Variable domain in full (rest from reference TRBV19 and TRBJ1-3): DGGITQSPKYLFRKEGQNVTLSCEQNLNHDAMYWYRQDPGQGLRLIYYSQIVNDFQKGDIAEGYSVSREKKESFPLTVTSAQKNPTAFYLCASSIGSAGRSGNTIYFGEGSWLTVV.

There are a few counts of this clone. The genes are TRBV30 and TRBJ1-3; D is perhaps TRBD1 (5 bases). Trimming took 8 bases from V and 2 from J, leaving 10 bases between them. There are 12 residues in the CDR3. Germline loops: CDR1 GTSNPN, CDR2 SVGIG (reference sequence). The CDR3 DNA reads as TGTGCCGGAGTGGGGCCTGGAAACACCATATATTTT. Translated: CAGVGPGNTIYF.

The table lists this clone with a few counts. The genes are TRBV7-8 and TRBJ1-4, with TRBD1 as a possible D gene (6 bases). V was clipped by 4 bases and J by 8 bases, with 17 bases between them. This CDR3 contains 15 residues. Germline V lookup: CDR1 SGHVS, CDR2 FQNEAQ. In DNA, the CDR3 is TGTGCCAGCAGCTCGGACAGTTCGGGGACAGAAAAACTGTTTTTT. Its translation is CASSSDSSGTEKLFF.

The chain recombines TRBV19 with TRBJ2-2; D perhaps matches TRBD2 (6 bases). V dropped 5 bases and J dropped 3 bases, with 16 bases sitting between them. The CDR3 totals 16 residues. Germline CDR1 reads LNHDA; CDR2 reads SQIVND (reference sequence). The CDR3 protein is CASSFNRRRDTGELFF. The CDR3 region has the DNA TGTGCCAGTAGTTTTAACCGGAGGAGGGACACCGGGGAGCTGTTTTTT.

This clone was seen ten or more times. The V gene is TRBV3-1 (or the pseudogene TRBV3-2), the J gene TRBJ2-2; TRBD2 matches 9 bases. The germline V gene has CDR1 LGHDT and CDR2 YNNKEL (reference sequence). The CDR3 is 17 amino acids. V lost 0 bases to trimming and J lost 4 bases; unmatched junction nucleotides: 6. The CDR3 protein is CASSQDGTSIITGELFF. The CDR3 DNA reads as TGTGCCAGCAGCCAAGATGGGACTAGCATTATCACCGGGGAGCTGTTTTTT.

This clone appeared a few times. The chain couples TRBV3-1 (or the pseudogene TRBV3-2) to TRBJ1-3; 7 nucleotides match TRBD1. Trimming removed 5 bases from V and 2 bases from J; junction bases left unmatched: 6. The germline CDR1 and CDR2 sequences are LGHDT and YNNKEL (reference sequence). The CDR3 has 15 amino acids. CDR3 loop: CASSSQGQPGNTIYF. As DNA, the CDR3 is TGTGCCAGCAGCTCACAGGGACAGCCTGGAAACACCATATATTTT.

The V gene is TRBV3-1 (or the pseudogene TRBV3-2), the J gene TRBJ2-1; 11 bases match TRBD2. The V gene end was trimmed by 0 bases and the J gene end by 10 bases; junction bases not matched to a gene: 29. Germline assignment: CDR1 LGHDT and CDR2 YNNKEL (reference sequence). This CDR3 region has 23 residues. The CDR3 DNA is TGTGCCAGCAGCCAAGAATGCGATGGAACGTATATTGCGGGGACTAGCGGAAGCGTGGAGCAGTTCTTC. This encodes CASSQECDGTYIAGTSGSVEQFF.

The V call is TRBV28, the J call TRBJ1-3, with no clear D. Germline V gene data show CDR1 as MDHEN and CDR2 as SYDVKM. The CDR3 runs to 15 residues. V shed 7 bases and J shed 5 bases, with 18 bases lying between them. CDR3 DNA: TGTGCCAGCACCCTTATGGCCTTTGATCGAAACACCATATATTTT. It yields the protein CASTLMAFDRNTIYF.

This chain connects TRBV12-2 to TRBJ2-1; the table's TRBD2 call for D was not verified on the DNA. TRBV12-2 has pseudogene status. The CDR3 consists of 17 residues. This CDR3 reads CASRLLVRVVFRDEQFF. CDR3 DNA sequence: TGTGCAAGTCGCTTATTAGTGCGGGTAGTATTTAGGGATGAGCAGTTCTTC.

This clone was seen a single time. The chain recombines TRBV2 with TRBJ2-1, with 8 bases identical to TRBD2. Germline V gene sequence: CDR1 SNHLY, CDR2 FYNNEI. The trim removed 7 bases at V and 9 bases at J, leaving 5 bases unmatched. This CDR3 region has 12 residues. The CDR3 region has the DNA TGTGCCAGCACGCCCGGGGGGGGTGAGCAGTTCTTC. Its translation is CASTPGGGEQFF. Supplemented by reference TRBV2 and TRBJ2-1, the full variable domain reads EPEVTQTPSHQVTQMGQEVILRCVPISNHLYFYWYRQILGQKVEFLVSFYNNEISEKSEIFDDQFSVERPDGSNFTLKIRSTKLEDSAMYFCASTPGGGEQFFGPGTRLTVL.

In this sample, this clone turned up once. The chain joins TRBV14 to TRBJ1-1; tentatively, D is TRBD1 (5 bases). Per germline, CDR1 SGHDN and CDR2 FVKESK. CDR3 length: 14 residues. Trimming took off 5 bases at V and 2 bases at J, with 12 bases between the two ends. The CDR3 DNA reads TGTGCCAGCAGCGCAAGGACACCCAACACTGAAGCTTTCTTT. It codes for CASSARTPNTEAFF.

Here the CDR3 reads CARGGGSMGYEQYF. The DNA for the CDR3 is TGTGCCAGGGGCGGCGGGAGTATGGGATACGAGCAGTACTTC. V and J are TRBV2 and TRBJ2-7; 7 bases line up with TRBD2. With 9 bases clipped from V and 4 bases from J, the junction kept 12 bases outside the gene matches. CDR3 length equals 14 residues. Germline CDR1 reads SNHLY; CDR2 reads FYNNEI.

This clone came up many times. The V call is TRBV15, the J call TRBJ2-5, with D possibly TRBD2 on 5 matching bases. Germline loops: CDR1 LNHNV, CDR2 YYDKDF (reference sequence). The germline V and J ends were trimmed by 0 bases and 4 bases, with 12 bases remaining between them. The CDR3 length is 15 residues. CDR3 sequence reads: CATSRDASWRETQYF. DNA of the CDR3: TGTGCCACCAGCAGAGATGCTAGCTGGAGAGAGACCCAGTACTTC.

This chain connects TRBV11-3 to TRBJ1-6; D ambiguous. V dropped 6 bases and J dropped 7 bases, with 13 bases sitting between them. The CDR3 loop spans 14 amino acids. Per germline, CDR1 SGHNT and CDR2 YENEEA. CDR3 DNA sequence: TGTGCCAGCAGTTCCCCCCTCTTCAATTCACCCCTCCACTTT. Amino acids: CASSSPLFNSPLHF.

The chain carries TRBV9 and TRBJ1-2, with D possibly TRBD1 on 6 matching bases. V was trimmed by 2 bases and J by 2 bases, leaving 7 bases between them. This CDR3 contains 13 residues. Germline lookup yields CDR1 SGDLS and CDR2 YYNGEE. The CDR3 bases are TGTGCCAGCAGCGTCCAGGGGAACTATGGCTACACCTTC. This sequence encodes CASSVQGNYGYTF.

The gene calls are TRBV10-2 and TRBJ2-5; 11 bases map to TRBD2. Germline loops: CDR1 WSHSY, CDR2 SAAADI. The CDR3 is 15 residues long. V gave up 6 bases and J gave up 4 bases; unmatched junction bases: 7. The CDR3: CASSASTSGRETQYF. The CDR3 DNA reads TGCGCCAGCAGCGCCTCCACTAGCGGGAGAGAGACCCAGTACTTC.

The J gene is TRBJ2-2, the V gene TRBV19, with 14 positions matching TRBD2. Germline V CDR1 and CDR2: LNHDA, SQIVND (reference sequence). Trimming took 6 bases from V and 3 from J; bases not matched to a gene: 6. The CDR3 loop spans 17 amino acids. CDR3 in amino acids: CASSRTSGRTDTGELFF. DNA for the CDR3: TGTGCCAGTAGCAGGACTAGCGGGAGGACCGACACCGGGGAGCTGTTTTTT.

The chain combines TRBV9 with TRBJ1-6; D is undetermined. The V and J ends lost 0 bases and 11 bases respectively, with 15 bases between them. The CDR3 has 15 residues. Germline V CDR1 and CDR2: SGDLS, YYNGEE. CDR3 residues: CASSVGSGGGTPLHF. The CDR3 nucleotides are TGTGCCAGCAGCGTAGGGAGCGGCGGCGGGACACCCCTCCACTTT.

This clone came up many times. CDR3: CASSQDPGQGAEQYF. The CDR3 DNA sequence: TGTGCCAGCAGCCAGGACCCGGGACAGGGGGCCGAGCAGTACTTC. V and J are TRBV3-1 (or the pseudogene TRBV3-2) and TRBJ2-7; TRBD1 matches at 12 bases. CDR1 LGHDT and CDR2 YNNKEL come from the germline V gene (reference sequence). V was clipped by 3 bases and J by 6 bases; unmatched bases: 6. CDR3 length equals 15 residues.

The chain is built from TRBV18 and TRBJ2-1, with a possible D match to TRBD1 (5 bases). This CDR3 spans 14 amino acids. The V gene's germline CDR1 is KGHSH and CDR2 LQKENI. Trimming took off 4 bases at V and 8 bases at J, with 15 bases between the two ends. The CDR3 is CASSLDVGPHEQFF. CDR3 sequence (DNA): TGTGCCAGCTCACTAGACGTGGGGCCGCATGAGCAGTTCTTC.

The V call is TRBV5-1, the J call TRBJ2-7, with D possibly TRBD1 on 6 matching bases. The CDR3 consists of 14 residues. The germline V gene encodes CDR1 SGHRS and CDR2 YFSETQ. Trimming cost V 0 bases and J 2 bases, with 9 bases left between them. Written as DNA, the CDR3 is TGCGCCAGCAGCTTGGACAGGGTAGCCTACGAGCAGTACTTC. Translation gives CASSLDRVAYEQYF.

The chain combines TRBV18 with TRBJ2-7; D is ambiguous. The CDR3 extends over 14 amino acids. With 0 bases removed from V and 2 bases from J, the gap between germline ends came to 8 bases. CDR1 is KGHSH and CDR2 is LQKENI in the germline V gene. CDR3 DNA: TGTGCCAGCTCACCACCCAACATCCCCTACGAGCAGTACTTC. It translates to CASSPPNIPYEQYF.

The chain links TRBV30 to TRBJ2-5; TRBD2 is a possible D gene (6 bases). Trimming shortened V by 5 bases and J by 4 bases, and 14 bases separated the two germline ends. This CDR3 is built from 13 residues. In germline, CDR1 is GTSNPN, CDR2 SVGIG (reference sequence). The CDR3 spells CAWSMGGVETQYF. The CDR3, as DNA: TGTGCCTGGTCCATGGGGGGAGTAGAGACCCAGTACTTC.

This clone was observed a single time. The rearrangement joins TRBV2 to TRBJ2-1; D might be TRBD2 (6 bases). V was clipped by 6 bases and J by 6 bases, with 15 bases between them. This CDR3 is built from 14 residues. The germline CDR1 and CDR2 sequences are SNHLY and FYNNEI. The CDR3 bases are TGTGCCAGCAGCCGGGACTGGACTACCAATGAGCAGTTCTTC. It translates to CASSRDWTTNEQFF.

The V and J genes are TRBV18 and TRBJ2-5; 8 bases line up with TRBD2. CDR1 and CDR2 from the germline V gene are KGHSH and LQKENI. J gave up 1 base and V 6 bases, and 10 bases lay outside the gene matches. The CDR3 is 16 residues long. The CDR3 here is CASSQVAGGIQETQYF. In nucleotides, the CDR3 is TGTGCCAGCTCCCAGGTGGCGGGAGGTATCCAAGAGACCCAGTACTTC.

The chain uses TRBV3-1 (or the pseudogene TRBV3-2) and TRBJ1-4; TRBD1 might be the D (6 bases). This CDR3 contains 17 residues. V gave up 1 base and J gave up 2 bases, with 14 bases separating them. CDR1 and CDR2 from the germline V gene are LGHDT and YNNKEL (reference sequence). The CDR3 sequence: CASSQGGGGATNEKLFF. CDR3 DNA: TGTGCCAGCAGCCAAGGTGGTGGGGGCGCGACTAATGAAAAACTGTTTTTT.

This clone was detected only a few times. J is TRBJ2-3 and V is TRBV7-9, with D possibly being TRBD2 (6 bases). Germline CDR1 is SEHNR and CDR2 is FQNEAQ (reference sequence). V was pared by 5 bases and J by 0 bases, with 12 bases between. The CDR3 has 15 amino acids. The CDR3 bases are TGTGCCAGCAGCCCCCGGGGAGGTAGCACAGATACGCAGTATTTT. It codes for CASSPRGGSTDTQYF.

The V and J genes are TRBV7-3 and TRBJ2-3, with D possibly matching TRBD2 (6 bases). V was clipped by 0 bases and J by 0 bases, with 7 bases between them. The CDR3 has 15 amino acids. Germline assignment: CDR1 SGHTA and CDR2 FQGTGA. CDR3 region: CASSLTRDSTDTQYF. For the CDR3, the DNA is TGTGCCAGCAGCTTAACGCGGGACAGCACAGATACGCAGTATTTT.

The chain joins TRBV4-1 to TRBJ2-5; 12 bases align to TRBD1. The V and J ends lost 4 bases and 5 bases, in that order; junction bases with no gene match: 8. This CDR3 contains 16 residues. Germline assignment: CDR1 MGHRA and CDR2 YSYEKL. CDR3 protein: CASSPGTGGELETQYF. CDR3 sequence (DNA): TGCGCCAGCAGCCCGGGGACAGGGGGCGAATTGGAGACCCAGTACTTC.

The chain is built from TRBV5-1 and TRBJ1-1; D is unclear. This CDR3 contains 13 residues. The germline gives CDR1 SGHRS, CDR2 YFSETQ. The V gene lost 0 bases and the J gene lost 4 bases, with 7 bases spanning the gap. CDR3 coding DNA: TGCGCCAGCAGCTTGGGAATGAGCACTGAAGCTTTCTTT. Protein sequence: CASSLGMSTEAFF.

The chain employs TRBV27 and TRBJ2-1, with 7 nucleotides matching TRBD2. This CDR3 is built from 14 residues. CDR1 and CDR2 from the germline V gene are MNHEY and SMNVEV (reference sequence). The V segment lost 3 bases and the J segment 6 bases; nucleotides outside the gene matches: 5. For the CDR3, the DNA is TGTGCCAGCAGTTTCAGCGGGACGCGCAATGAGCAGTTCTTC. This translates into CASSFSGTRNEQFF.